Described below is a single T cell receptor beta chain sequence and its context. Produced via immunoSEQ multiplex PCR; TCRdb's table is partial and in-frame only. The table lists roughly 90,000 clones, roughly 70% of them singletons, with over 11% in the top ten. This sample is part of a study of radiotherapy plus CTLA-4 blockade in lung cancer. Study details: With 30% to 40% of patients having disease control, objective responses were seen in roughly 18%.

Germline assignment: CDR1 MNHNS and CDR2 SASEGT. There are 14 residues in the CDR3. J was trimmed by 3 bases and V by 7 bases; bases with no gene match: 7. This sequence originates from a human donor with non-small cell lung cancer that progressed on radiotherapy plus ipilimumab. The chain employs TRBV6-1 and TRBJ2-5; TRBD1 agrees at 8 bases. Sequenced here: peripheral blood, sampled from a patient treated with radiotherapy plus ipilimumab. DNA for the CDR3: TGTGCCAGCACCTTGGACAGGGTAAAAGAGACCCAGTACTTC. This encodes CASTLDRVKETQYF.